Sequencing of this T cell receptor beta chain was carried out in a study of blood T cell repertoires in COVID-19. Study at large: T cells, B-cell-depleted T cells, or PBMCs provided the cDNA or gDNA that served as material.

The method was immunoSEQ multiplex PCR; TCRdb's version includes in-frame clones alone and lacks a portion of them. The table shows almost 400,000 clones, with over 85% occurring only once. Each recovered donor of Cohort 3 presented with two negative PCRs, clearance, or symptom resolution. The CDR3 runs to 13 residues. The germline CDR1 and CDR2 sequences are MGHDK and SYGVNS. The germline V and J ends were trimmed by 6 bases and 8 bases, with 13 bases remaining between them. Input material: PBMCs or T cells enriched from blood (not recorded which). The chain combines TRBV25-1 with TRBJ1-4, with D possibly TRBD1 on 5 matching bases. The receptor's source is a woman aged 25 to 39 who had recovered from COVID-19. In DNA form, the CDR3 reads TGTGCCAGCAGGAGACAGCCGGGCGAAAAACTGTTTTTT. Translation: CASRRQPGEKLFF. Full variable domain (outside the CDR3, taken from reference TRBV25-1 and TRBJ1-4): EADIYQTPRYLVIGTGKKITLECSQTMGHDKMYWYQQDPGMELHLIHYSYGVNSTEKGDLSSESTVSRIRTEHFPLTLESARPSHTSQYLCASRRQPGEKLFFGSGTQLSVL.